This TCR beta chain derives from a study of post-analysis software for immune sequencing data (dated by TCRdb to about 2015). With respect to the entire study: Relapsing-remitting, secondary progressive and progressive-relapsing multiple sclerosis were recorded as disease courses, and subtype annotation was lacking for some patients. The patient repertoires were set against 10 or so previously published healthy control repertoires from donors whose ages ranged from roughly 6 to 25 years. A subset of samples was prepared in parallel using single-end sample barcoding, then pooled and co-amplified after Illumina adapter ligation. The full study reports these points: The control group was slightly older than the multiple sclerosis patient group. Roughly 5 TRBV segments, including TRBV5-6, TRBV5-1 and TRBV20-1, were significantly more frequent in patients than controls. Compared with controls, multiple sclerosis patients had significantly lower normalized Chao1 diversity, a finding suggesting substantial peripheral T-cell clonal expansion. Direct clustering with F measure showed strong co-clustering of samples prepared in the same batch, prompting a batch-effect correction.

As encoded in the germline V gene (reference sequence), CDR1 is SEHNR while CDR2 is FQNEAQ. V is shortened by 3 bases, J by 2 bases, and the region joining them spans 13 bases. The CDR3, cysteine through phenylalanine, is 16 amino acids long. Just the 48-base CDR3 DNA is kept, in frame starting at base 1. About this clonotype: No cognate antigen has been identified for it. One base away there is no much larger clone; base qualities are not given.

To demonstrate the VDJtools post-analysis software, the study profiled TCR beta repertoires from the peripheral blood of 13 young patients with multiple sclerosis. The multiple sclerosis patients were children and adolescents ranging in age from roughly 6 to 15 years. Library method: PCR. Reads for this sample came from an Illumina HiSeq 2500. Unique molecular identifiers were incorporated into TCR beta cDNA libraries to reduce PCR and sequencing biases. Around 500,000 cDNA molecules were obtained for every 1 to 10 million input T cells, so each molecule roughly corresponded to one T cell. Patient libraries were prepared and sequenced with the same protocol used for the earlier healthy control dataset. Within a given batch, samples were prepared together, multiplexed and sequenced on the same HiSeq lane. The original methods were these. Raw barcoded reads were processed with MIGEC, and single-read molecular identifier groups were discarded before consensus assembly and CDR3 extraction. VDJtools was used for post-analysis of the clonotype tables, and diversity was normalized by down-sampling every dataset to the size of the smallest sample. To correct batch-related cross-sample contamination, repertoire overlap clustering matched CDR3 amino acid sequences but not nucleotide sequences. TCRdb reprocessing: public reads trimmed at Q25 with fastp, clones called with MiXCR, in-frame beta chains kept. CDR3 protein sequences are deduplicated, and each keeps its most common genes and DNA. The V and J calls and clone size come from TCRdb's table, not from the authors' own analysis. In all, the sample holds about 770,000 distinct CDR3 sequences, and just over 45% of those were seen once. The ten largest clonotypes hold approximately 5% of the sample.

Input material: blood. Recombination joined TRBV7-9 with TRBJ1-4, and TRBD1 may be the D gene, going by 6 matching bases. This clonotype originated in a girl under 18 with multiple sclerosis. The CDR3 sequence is CASSFSRGATNEKLFF. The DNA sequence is TGTGCCAGCAGCTTTTCTCGGGGGGCTACTAATGAAAAACTGTTTTTT.